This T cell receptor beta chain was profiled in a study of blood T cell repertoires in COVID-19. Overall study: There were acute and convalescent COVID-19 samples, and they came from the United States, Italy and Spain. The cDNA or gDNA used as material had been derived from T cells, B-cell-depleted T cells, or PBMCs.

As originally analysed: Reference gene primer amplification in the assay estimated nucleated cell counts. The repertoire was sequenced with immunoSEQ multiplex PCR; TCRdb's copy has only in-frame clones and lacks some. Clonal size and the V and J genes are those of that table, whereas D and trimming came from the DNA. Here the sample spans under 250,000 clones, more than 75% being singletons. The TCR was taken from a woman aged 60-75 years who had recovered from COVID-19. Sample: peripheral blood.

Here the CDR3 reads CASSWGPTRNTGELFF. CDR3 DNA: TGTGCCAGCAGCTGGGGGCCTACTCGGAACACCGGGGAGCTGTTTTTT. The V call is TRBV5-6, the J call TRBJ2-2, with D possibly matching TRBD1 (6 bases). The germline V gene has CDR1 SGHDT and CDR2 YYEEEE. The V end lost 3 bases, the J end lost 1 base, and 13 bases lay between the germline ends. CDR3 length: 16 amino acids.